Below, 23 T cell receptor beta chains from the same sample are listed, as sequenced in a study of T cell repertoires in cytomegalovirus infection. The antigens of these receptors remain unknown. From the reads, TCRdb called clonotypes with MiXCR, one entry per CDR3 protein. The sample lists about 830,000 distinct CDR3 sequences; 30% to 35% were seen once. The material sequenced was cultured CD8+ T cells from PBMCs, taken from culture after CMV antigen stimulation. These receptor sequences come from a human donor in good health (CMV status not recorded). Some clones in this sample may be carry-over from other donors' samples.

About this clonotype: A single base separates this from a much larger clone, so it may be a read error. The chain recombines TRBV6-5 with TRBJ1-4, with D tentatively TRBD1 (5 bases). Germline assignment: CDR1 MNHEY and CDR2 SVGAGI. V lost 2 bases and J lost 2, with 6 bases in between. The CDR3 loop spans 14 amino acids. CDR3 residues: CASSYGGTNEKLFF. CDR3 bases: TGTGCCAGCAGTTACGGGGGGACTAATGAAAAACTGTTTTTT.

This clonotype was counted at least ten times. The V call is TRBV7-9, the J call TRBJ2-3, with a weak D call TRBD2 (5 bases). This CDR3 comprises 15 residues. Between the trimmed V and J ends, which lost 1 base and 0 bases, there was a span of 8 bases. CDR1 SEHNR and CDR2 FQNEAQ come from the germline V gene (reference sequence). The chain's CDR3 is CASSLGTVSTDTQYF. The DNA of the CDR3 is TGTGCCAGCAGCTTAGGGACTGTTAGCACAGATACGCAGTATTTT.

The chain uses TRBV6-5 and TRBJ2-5; D is uncertain. Trimming took 6 bases from V and 4 from J, leaving 9 bases between them. This CDR3 is 12 amino acids long. Looked up from germline, CDR1 is MNHEY and CDR2 is SVGAGI. The CDR3 spells CASRPMGETQYF. In DNA, the CDR3 is TGTGCCAGCAGACCGATGGGAGAGACCCAGTACTTC.

Remarks on this clonotype: This clone may be a read error of a much larger clone one base away. This rearrangement joins TRBV7-6 to TRBJ1-5; D remains unclear. V was shortened by 5 bases and J by 3 bases, with 11 bases between the two germline ends. The CDR3 has 14 amino acids. Germline CDR1 reads SGHVS; CDR2 reads FNYEAQ. The CDR3 sequence is CASSPTPDNQPQHF. In nucleotides, the CDR3 is TGTGCCAGCAGCCCGACTCCTGACAATCAGCCCCAGCATTTT.

This clonotype was detected only a few times. The chain has TRBV7-9 and TRBJ1-1; 8 nucleotides align to TRBD1. V lost 5 bases, J lost 4 bases, and 9 bases stayed unmatched. This CDR3 spans 15 amino acids. Per germline, CDR1 SEHNR and CDR2 FQNEAQ (reference sequence). CDR3 nucleotides: TGTGCCAGCAGCCCCAAGGACAGGGTGGCCACTGAAGCTTTCTTT. Translated, it gives CASSPKDRVATEAFF.

This clonotype showed up just a few times. This chain uses TRBV3-1 with TRBJ2-1; D ambiguous. V shed 6 bases and J shed 15 bases, with 24 bases lying between them. CDR3 length: 14 amino acids. In germline, CDR1 is LGHDT, CDR2 YNNKEL (reference sequence). The CDR3 loop is CASRHAQWGSTPFF. CDR3 bases: TGTGCCAGCAGACACGCCCAGTGGGGAAGTACGCCGTTCTTC.

Only a few counts were recorded for this clonotype. This rearrangement joins TRBV20-1 to TRBJ2-2; 9 nucleotides align to TRBD2. Germline-derived CDR1 and CDR2 are DFQATT and SNEGSKA (reference sequence). V lost 2 bases and J lost 2; bases outside the gene matches: 3. The CDR3 totals 15 residues. The CDR3 reads CSARLAGLNTGELFF. The CDR3 DNA sequence: TGCAGTGCTAGACTAGCGGGGCTCAACACCGGGGAGCTGTTTTTT.

This clonotype occurred a few times. The CDR3 nucleotides read TGTGCCAGCAGCTGGGGACCGGGGGGTTACGAGCAGTACTTC. It specifies CASSWGPGGYEQYF. This rearrangement joins TRBV5-5 to TRBJ2-7; 7 bases are a match to TRBD2. V was pared by 3 bases and J by 4 bases, with 7 bases of the junction left unmatched. The CDR3 has 14 residues. The germline V gene encodes CDR1 SGHKS and CDR2 YYEKEE (reference sequence).

V usage is TRBV10-3 and J usage is TRBJ1-1, with D perhaps TRBD1 (5 bases). CDR3 length: 14 residues. CDR1 ENHRY and CDR2 SYGVKD come from the germline V gene. V was cut by 2 bases and J by 4 bases, with 11 bases left in between. The CDR3 loop reads CAISEREGATEAFF. The CDR3 DNA sequence: TGTGCCATCAGTGAGAGGGAAGGGGCCACTGAAGCTTTCTTT.

This clonotype turned up a few times. The junction departs from the called germline gene at one end, perhaps through a read error. This chain links TRBV5-3 with TRBJ1-1; unclear D gene. TRBV5-3 carries the ORF label, with uncertain function. This CDR3 is 14 amino acids long. The CDR3 loop is CASSFGYLNTEAFF. CDR3 DNA: TGTGCCAGCAGCTTTGGCTACTTGAACACTGAAGCTTTCTTT.

There are many counts of this clonotype. V usage is TRBV7-8 and J usage is TRBJ2-7, with a tentative D call TRBD2 (5 bases). CDR1 and CDR2 from the germline V gene are SGHVS and FQNEAQ. The V end was cut by 5 bases, the J end by 0 bases, with 8 bases between. The CDR3 loop spans 13 amino acids. The CDR3 loop is CASSAEGSYEQYV. The CDR3 DNA reads as TGTGCCAGCAGCGCAGAGGGCTCCTACGAGCAGTACGTC.

This clonotype was detected only a few times. J is TRBJ2-7 and V is TRBV11-2; 7 bases match TRBD2. The CDR3 contains 14 residues. Unmatched junction bases numbered 6, after V lost 4 bases and J lost 3 bases. The germline V gene has CDR1 SGHAT and CDR2 FQNNGV. The CDR3 DNA reads TGTGCCAGCAGCTCCCGCCAGCGGGACTACGAGCAGTACTTC. This sequence encodes CASSSRQRDYEQYF. Supplemented by reference TRBV11-2 and TRBJ2-7, the full variable domain reads EAGVAQSPRYKIIEKRQSVAFWCNPISGHATLYWYQQILGQGPKLLIQFQNNGVVDDSQLPKDRFSAERLKGVDSTLKIQPAKLEDSAVYLCASSSRQRDYEQYFGPGTRLTVT.

The chain carries TRBV7-9 and TRBJ2-5, with 9 bases matching TRBD1. The length of the CDR3 is 15 residues. The germline gives CDR1 SEHNR, CDR2 FQNEAQ (reference sequence). V lost 5 bases to trimming and J lost 2 bases; unmatched junction nucleotides: 6. CDR3 nucleotide sequence: TGTGCCAGCAGCCGAGTTGACAGGGGGCAAGAGACCCAGTACTTC. The encoded protein is CASSRVDRGQETQYF.

This chain connects TRBV7-9 to TRBJ2-7; D perhaps matches TRBD2 (6 bases). This CDR3 is 13 amino acids long. Trimming stripped 6 bases from V and 4 bases from J, with 13 bases between. Per germline, CDR1 SEHNR and CDR2 FQNEAQ (reference sequence). This chain's CDR3 is CASSKEGTYEQYV. The CDR3 bases are TGTGCCAGCAGTAAGGAGGGAACTTACGAGCAGTACGTC.

In its sample, this clonotype was seen many times. The chain combines TRBV7-9 with TRBJ1-2, with no clear D. CDR3 size: 13 residues. Germline assignment: CDR1 SEHNR and CDR2 FQNEAQ (reference sequence). The V gene lost 1 base and the J gene lost 4 bases, with 7 bases spanning the gap. The CDR3 DNA is TGTGCCAGCAGCTTAGTAGGCAGCTATGGCTACACCTTC. It is translated as CASSLVGSYGYTF.

This sequence joins TRBV29-1 and TRBJ2-3; possible D gene TRBD2, 5 bases. The ends were cut back, 6 bases at V and 10 bases at J, with 11 bases in the middle. This CDR3 is built from 10 residues. Germline V gene sequence: CDR1 SQVTM, CDR2 ANQGSEA. CDR3 DNA sequence: TGCAGCGTCCCAGCGGATCCGCAGTATTTT. Protein product: CSVPADPQYF.

The CDR3, as DNA: TGTGCCAGCAGTGAAGCGAGGACAGGGGCAGATACGCAGTATTTT. Encoded protein: CASSEARTGADTQYF. The V call is TRBV6-1, the J call TRBJ2-3; 9 bases line up with TRBD1. The germline V gene has CDR1 MNHNS and CDR2 SASEGT. The CDR3 covers 15 residues. V shed 0 bases and J 4 bases; nucleotides not matched to a gene: 2.

The rearrangement uses TRBV6-1 and TRBJ2-1, with TRBD2 matching 8 bases. Germline CDR1 and CDR2: MNHNS and SASEGT. Trimming took 2 bases from V and 7 from J; bases not matched to a gene: 10. The CDR3 is made up of 16 amino acids. For the CDR3, the DNA is TGTGCCAGCAGTGAAAAGAAGGGCGGGGGGTCGAATGAGCAGTTCTTC. Protein sequence: CASSEKKGGGSNEQFF.

This clonotype came up a few times. The chain employs TRBV7-6 and TRBJ1-1; D is unresolved. CDR3 length: 13 residues. Trimming removed 5 bases at V and 1 base at J, with 8 bases between. Germline CDR1 SGHVS, CDR2 FNYEAQ. CDR3 nucleotides: TGTGCCAGCAGCCCACAGTGGAACACTGAAGCTTTCTTT. It codes for CASSPQWNTEAFF.

In this sample, this clonotype turned up a few times. This chain joins TRBV5-5 and TRBJ1-6; D is uncertain. The CDR3 totals 16 residues. CDR1 is SGHKS, CDR2 YYEKEE, per germline (reference sequence). V lost 4 bases, J lost 10 bases, and 21 bases lay in between. The CDR3 loop is CASSPALRTVVSPLHF. The CDR3, as DNA: TGTGCCAGCAGCCCTGCATTGCGTACCGTGGTCTCACCCCTCCACTTT.

This clonotype turned up a few times. The chain links TRBV12-3 or TRBV12-4 to TRBJ1-2, with 7 positions matching TRBD1. J lost 4 bases, V lost 5 bases, and 10 bases had no gene match. The CDR3 consists of 15 residues. CDR3 amino acids: CASSGQVRYAYGYTF. The CDR3 bases are TGTGCCAGCAGTGGACAGGTCCGATACGCCTATGGCTACACCTTC.

This chain links TRBV6-2 or TRBV6-3 with TRBJ2-1; 8 bases align to TRBD1. The CDR3 consists of 17 residues. The junction had 9 bases not matched to a gene; V was cut back by 5 bases and J by 0 bases. Germline V gene lookup returns CDR1 MNHEY and CDR2 SVGEGT. The CDR3 region has the DNA TGTGCCAGCAGTGGCTTATCAGGGGGCTTCTCCTACAATGAGCAGTTCTTC. It encodes CASSGLSGGFSYNEQFF.

In this sample, this clonotype turned up a few times. The genes are TRBV7-6 and TRBJ2-2, with D perhaps matching TRBD1 or TRBD2 (5 bases each). The CDR3 is 16 amino acids. Trimming shortened V by 4 bases and J by 1 base, and 13 bases separated the two germline ends. Per the germline V gene, CDR1 is SGHVS and CDR2 is FNYEAQ. The CDR3 is CASSSPGRVNTGELFF. CDR3 DNA sequence: TGTGCCAGCAGCTCTCCGGGACGGGTGAACACCGGGGAGCTGTTTTTT.